A single sample is the source of the 9 T cell receptor beta chains below, sequenced in a study of cytomegalovirus exposure and HLA in healthy donors. The table came from immunoSEQ multiplex PCR; TCRdb's copy has only in-frame clones and leaves some out. This table holds roughly 47,000 clones, under 95% found once. The sample comprised PBMCs. The receptor source for this set is a woman under 30 in good health and CMV-seronegative.

This clone was observed a single time. V is TRBV6-4 and J is TRBJ2-3; 10 nucleotides match TRBD1. J lost 4 bases, V lost 5 bases, and 6 bases had no gene match. The CDR3 is made up of 15 amino acids. Looked up from germline, CDR1 is MRHNA and CDR2 is SNTAGT. As DNA, the CDR3 is TGTGCCAGCAGTCCGACAGGGGGCGCGTCAGATACGCAGTATTTT. Protein product: CASSPTGGASDTQYF.

The chain recombines TRBV6-6 with TRBJ1-1; perhaps TRBD1 as D (6 bases). Trimming removed 2 bases at V and 8 bases at J, with 18 bases between. CDR1 is MNHNY, CDR2 SVGAGI, per germline (reference sequence). The CDR3 spans 15 residues. The chain's CDR3 is CASSYPMGAGEEAFF. In DNA, the CDR3 is TGTGCCAGCAGTTACCCTATGGGGGCCGGCGAGGAAGCTTTCTTT.

The gene calls are TRBV28 and TRBJ1-2, with TRBD1 identical over 8 bases. CDR1 and CDR2 (germline): MDHEN, SYDVKM. The V gene end was trimmed by 8 bases and the J gene end by 4 bases; junction bases not matched to a gene: 6. The CDR3 contains 13 residues. Written as DNA, the CDR3 is TGTGCCAGCTACCAGACAGGGGCCTATGGCTACACCTTC. Protein sequence: CASYQTGAYGYTF.

This chain connects TRBV25-1 to TRBJ2-7, with a possible D match to TRBD1 (5 bases). The CDR3 sequence is 17 residues long. Germline V gives CDR1 MGHDK, CDR2 SYGVNS. The V gene lost 4 bases and the J gene lost 4 bases, with 23 bases spanning the gap. The CDR3 coding sequence is TGTGCCAGCAGTGGAGGTGCCGTAGGGGCCTACAGATACGAGCAGTACTTC. It specifies CASSGGAVGAYRYEQYF.

The chain couples TRBV11-2 to TRBJ1-1; a possible D gene is TRBD1 (5 bases). V lost 1 base and J 7 bases, leaving 7 bases between the germline ends. The CDR3 has 12 residues. Germline assignment: CDR1 SGHAT and CDR2 FQNNGV. The CDR3 DNA sequence: TGTGCCAGCAGCTTAGCCCAGGGTGAAGCTTTCTTT. It translates to CASSLAQGEAFF.

The chain links TRBV6-6 to TRBJ1-5; a possible D gene is TRBD1 (5 bases). This CDR3 is 14 amino acids long. Germline assignment: CDR1 MNHNY and CDR2 SVGAGI (reference sequence). V lost 4 bases and J lost 1, with 8 bases in between. The CDR3 coding sequence is TGTGCCAGCAGTTGGGACTCGAGCAATCAGCCCCAGCATTTT. It is translated as CASSWDSSNQPQHF.

The chain couples TRBV28 to TRBJ2-1; D not resolved. The germline CDR1 and CDR2 sequences are MDHEN and SYDVKM. The CDR3 is 14 amino acids. V was shortened by 6 bases and J by 4 bases, with 13 bases between the two germline ends. The CDR3 DNA sequence: TGTGCCAGCAGCCCCTTCCCGGAGTACAATGAGCAGTTCTTC. As protein: CASSPFPEYNEQFF.

The chain couples TRBV28 to TRBJ1-4, with TRBD1 as a possible D gene (6 bases). Germline V lookup: CDR1 MDHEN, CDR2 SYDVKM. The CDR3 length is 14 residues. The V gene lost 5 bases and the J gene lost 8 bases, with 15 bases spanning the gap. The CDR3 nucleotides read TGTGCCAGCAGTCTAACCTCCAGGGGAGAAAAACTGTTTTTT. Protein product: CASSLTSRGEKLFF.

This chain joins TRBV28 and TRBJ2-7; 10 bases align to TRBD1. V gave up 4 bases and J gave up 2 bases; unmatched junction bases: 8. This CDR3 is built from 16 residues. Germline V lookup: CDR1 MDHEN, CDR2 SYDVKM. The CDR3 nucleotides read TGTGCCAGCAGTTCCCTAGGACAGGGGGACCCCTACGAGCAGTACTTC. Its translation: CASSSLGQGDPYEQYF.